This T cell receptor (beta chain) was identified in a study of T cell changes during pregnancy in multiple sclerosis. Using immunoSEQ multiplex PCR, the repertoire was profiled, and TCRdb retains in-frame clones only, with some absent. The sample holds approximately 74,000 clones, around 94% seen once. The CDR3 sequence is 16 residues long. CDR1 and CDR2 (germline): SEHNR, FQNEAQ (reference sequence). With V trimmed by 4 bases and J by 2 bases, 3 bases remained unmatched. The gene calls are TRBV7-9 and TRBJ2-5; 14 bases are a match to TRBD2. The sequenced sample was peripheral blood, obtained before pregnancy. This TCR derives from a female donor with multiple sclerosis, enrolled in a pregnancy study. The CDR3 loop is CASSSGLAGGQETQYF. The CDR3 region has the DNA TGTGCCAGCAGCTCCGGACTAGCGGGAGGTCAAGAGACCCAGTACTTC.